This T cell receptor beta chain was captured in a study of blood T cell repertoires in COVID-19. Turning to the study itself: T cells, B-cell-depleted T cells, or PBMCs supplied cDNA or gDNA.

Per the original methods: Reference gene primer amplification gave nucleated cell count estimates. This table comes from immunoSEQ multiplex PCR, and its TCRdb copy is limited to in-frame clones, with some not included. Clonal size and the V and J genes are those of that table, whereas D and trimming came from the DNA. The sample lists about 120,000 clones; nearly 90% were seen once. CDR1 SGHAT and CDR2 FQNNGV come from the germline V gene. This CDR3 spans 13 amino acids. The V and J ends lost 3 bases and 6 bases, in that order; junction bases with no gene match: 2. The clonotype was recovered from an elderly woman with acute or convalescent COVID-19. V is TRBV11-2 and J is TRBJ2-1; TRBD1 matches at 7 bases. Sequencing was carried out using peripheral blood. The CDR3 sequence: CASSFRQGNEQFF. CDR3 bases: TGTGCCAGCAGCTTCCGACAGGGCAATGAGCAGTTCTTC.